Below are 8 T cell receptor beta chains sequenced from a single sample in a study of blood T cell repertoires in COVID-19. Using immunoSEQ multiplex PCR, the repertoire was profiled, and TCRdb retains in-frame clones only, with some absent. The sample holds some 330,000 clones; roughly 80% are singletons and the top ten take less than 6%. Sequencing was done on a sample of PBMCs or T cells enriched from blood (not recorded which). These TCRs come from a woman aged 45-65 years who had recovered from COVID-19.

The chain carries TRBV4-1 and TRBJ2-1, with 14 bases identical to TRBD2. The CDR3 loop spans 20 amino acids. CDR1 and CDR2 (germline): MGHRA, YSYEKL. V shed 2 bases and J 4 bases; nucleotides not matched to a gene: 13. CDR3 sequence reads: CASSQPSFGLAGGSYNEQFF. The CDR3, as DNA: TGCGCCAGCAGCCAACCTAGTTTTGGACTAGCGGGAGGATCGTACAATGAGCAGTTCTTC.

The DNA for the CDR3 is TGTGCCAGCAGTCCAACAGGGAGCAATCAGCCCCAGCATTTT. This translates into CASSPTGSNQPQHF. The rearrangement links TRBV6-5 to TRBJ1-5; TRBD1 might be the D (6 bases). Germline V CDR1 and CDR2: MNHEY, SVGAGI. CDR3 length: 14 amino acids. V was shortened by 5 bases and J by 1 base, with 9 bases between the two germline ends.

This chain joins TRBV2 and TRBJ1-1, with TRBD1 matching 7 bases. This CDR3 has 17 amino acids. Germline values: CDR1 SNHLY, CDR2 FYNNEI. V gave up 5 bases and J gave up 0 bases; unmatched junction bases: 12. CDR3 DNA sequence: TGTGCCAGCAGTTTTTACAGGGGTATGACCCTGAACACTGAAGCTTTCTTT. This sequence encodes CASSFYRGMTLNTEAFF.

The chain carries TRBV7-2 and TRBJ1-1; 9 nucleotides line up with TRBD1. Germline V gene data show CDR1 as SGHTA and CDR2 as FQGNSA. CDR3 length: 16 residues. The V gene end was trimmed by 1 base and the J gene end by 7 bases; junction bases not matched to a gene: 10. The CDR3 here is CASSLGDGGTGLEAFF. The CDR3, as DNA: TGTGCCAGCAGCTTAGGAGATGGCGGGACAGGGCTTGAAGCTTTCTTT.

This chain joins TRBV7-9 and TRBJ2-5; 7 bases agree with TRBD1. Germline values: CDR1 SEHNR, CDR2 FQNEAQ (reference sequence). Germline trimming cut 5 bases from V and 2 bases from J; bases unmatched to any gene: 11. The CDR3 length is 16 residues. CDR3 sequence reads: CASSPGQVGVQETQYF. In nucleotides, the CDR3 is TGTGCCAGCAGCCCAGGACAGGTTGGTGTACAAGAGACCCAGTACTTC. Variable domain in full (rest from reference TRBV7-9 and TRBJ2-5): DTGVSQNPRHKITKRGQNVTFRCDPISEHNRLYWYRQTLGQGPEFLTYFQNEAQLEKSRLLSDRFSAERPKGSFSTLEIQRTEQGDSAMYLCASSPGQVGVQETQYFGPGTRLLVL.

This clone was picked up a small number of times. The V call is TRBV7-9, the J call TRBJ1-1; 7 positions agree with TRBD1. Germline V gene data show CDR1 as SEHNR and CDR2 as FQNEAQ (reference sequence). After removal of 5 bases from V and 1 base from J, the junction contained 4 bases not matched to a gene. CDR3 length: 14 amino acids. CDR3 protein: CASSAGTANTEAFF. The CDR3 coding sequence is TGTGCCAGCAGCGCCGGGACAGCGAACACTGAAGCTTTCTTT.

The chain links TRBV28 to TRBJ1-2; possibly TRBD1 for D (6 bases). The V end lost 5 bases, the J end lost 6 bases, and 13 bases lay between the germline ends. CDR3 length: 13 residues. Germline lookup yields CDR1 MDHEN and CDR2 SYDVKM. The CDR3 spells CASSPQGYHGYTF. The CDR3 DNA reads TGTGCCAGCAGTCCTCAGGGGTACCATGGCTACACCTTC.

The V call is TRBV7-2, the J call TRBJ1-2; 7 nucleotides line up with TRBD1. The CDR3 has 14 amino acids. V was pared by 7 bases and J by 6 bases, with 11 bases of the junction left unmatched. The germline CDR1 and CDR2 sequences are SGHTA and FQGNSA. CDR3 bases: TGTGCCAGCACCGTATCGACAGGGATAGATGGCTACACCTTC. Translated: CASTVSTGIDGYTF. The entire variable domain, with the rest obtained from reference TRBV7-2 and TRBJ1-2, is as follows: GAGVSQSPSNKVTEKGKDVELRCDPISGHTALYWYRQSLGQGLEFLIYFQGNSAPDKSGLPSDRFSAERTGGSVSTLTIQRTQQEDSAVYLCASTVSTGIDGYTFGSGTRLTVV.